This entry concerns a single T cell receptor beta chain. No antigen is known for it. Germline CDR1 reads MDHEN; CDR2 reads SYDVKM. This CDR3 is built from 14 residues. Trimming removed 2 bases at V and 2 bases at J, with 9 bases between. Cultured CD4+ T-cell DNA underwent Oncomine TCR Beta short-read sequencing. In TCRdb, the PCR reads were re-called with MiXCR into one record per CDR3 protein. The sample has 20,000 to 30,000 distinct CDR3 sequences, approximately 40% seen once; the top ten hold approximately 3.1%. These data originate in a study of vaccination and CD4 T cells after COVID-19. Time point denoted: late sampling 161 to 241 days after vaccination in three convalescent patients. The treatment denotes: roughly 11-day PBMC culture with coronavirus spike peptide pools or control peptides (ViraFEST assay). Peptide-pool expansion of antigen-specific T cells preceded TCR sequencing in ViraFEST.

This chain connects TRBV28 to TRBJ2-5, with D perhaps TRBD1 (6 bases). Sequencing used CD4+ T cells from blood, cultured in vitro, obtained about 7 months after SARS-CoV-2 vaccination. This receptor was obtained from a human donor who had recovered from COVID-19. CDR3 DNA sequence: TGTGCCAGCAGTTTACCAGGGGAACAAGAGACCCAGTACTTC. Its protein is CASSLPGEQETQYF.